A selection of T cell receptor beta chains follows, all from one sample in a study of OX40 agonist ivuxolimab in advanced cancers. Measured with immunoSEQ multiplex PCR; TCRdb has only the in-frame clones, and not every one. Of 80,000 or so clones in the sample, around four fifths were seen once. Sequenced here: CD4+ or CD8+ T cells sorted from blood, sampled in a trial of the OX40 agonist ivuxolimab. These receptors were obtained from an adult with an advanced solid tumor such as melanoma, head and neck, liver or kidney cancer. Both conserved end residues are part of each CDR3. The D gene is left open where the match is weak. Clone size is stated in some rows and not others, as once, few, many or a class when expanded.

CDR3nt: TGCGCCAGCAGTGAGTCTCCCGACTATAGCGGGCTTTACAATGAGCAGTTCTTC
CDR3aa: CASSESPDYSGLYNEQFF
abundance: -
v_gene: TRBV10-1
len: 18
j_gene: TRBJ2-1
d_gene: TRBD2

CDR3nt: TGTGCCAGCAGCTTAATCAGGCCGGGGGAGGGCGGAAACACCATATATTTT
CDR3aa: CASSLIRPGEGGNTIYF
abundance: -
v_gene: TRBV7-2
len: 17
j_gene: TRBJ1-3
d_gene: -

CDR3nt: TGTGCCACATCCGGGGGGGCGTGGACTGAAGCTTTCTTT
CDR3aa: CATSGGAWTEAFF
abundance: -
v_gene: TRBV2
len: 13
j_gene: TRBJ1-1
d_gene: -

CDR3nt: TGTGCCAGCTCACCACAGCCGGGACAGGGAAACACCATATATTTT
CDR3aa: CASSPQPGQGNTIYF
abundance: -
v_gene: TRBV18
len: 15
j_gene: TRBJ1-3
d_gene: TRBD1

CDR3nt: TGCGCCAGCAGGTTTCGGCGTTCCCAGGGGCCCAGAAACACTGAAGCTTTCTTT
CDR3aa: CASRFRRSQGPRNTEAFF
abundance: -
v_gene: TRBV5-1
len: 18
j_gene: TRBJ1-1
d_gene: -

CDR3nt: TGTGCCAGTAGTATACGGGGGGCCACCTACGAGCAGTACTTC
CDR3aa: CASSIRGATYEQYF
abundance: -
v_gene: TRBV19
len: 14
j_gene: TRBJ2-7
d_gene: -

CDR3nt: TGCGCCAGCAGCCAAGTTCAGGGGAGTAGAGACTACACCTTC
CDR3aa: CASSQVQGSRDYTF
abundance: -
v_gene: TRBV4-3
len: 14
j_gene: TRBJ1-2
d_gene: -

CDR3nt: TGTGCCAGCAGCTCGCTAGCGGGAGGAGCCATTCAGTACTTC
CDR3aa: CASSSLAGGAIQYF
abundance: -
v_gene: TRBV7-2
len: 14
j_gene: TRBJ2-4
d_gene: TRBD2

CDR3nt: TGTGCCAGCAGTTACTCGCCCGCCGGGGGCAACACTGAAGCTTTCTTT
CDR3aa: CASSYSPAGGNTEAFF
abundance: once
v_gene: TRBV6-5
len: 16
j_gene: TRBJ1-1
d_gene: -

CDR3nt: TGTGCCAGCAGACCCGCCGACAGGGCCTACGAGCAGTACTTC
CDR3aa: CASRPADRAYEQYF
abundance: few
v_gene: TRBV7-9
len: 14
j_gene: TRBJ2-7
d_gene: TRBD1

CDR3nt: TGTGCCTGGAGTCGGGCAGGTATAAATGAAGCTTTCTTT
CDR3aa: CAWSRAGINEAFF
abundance: -
v_gene: TRBV30
len: 13
j_gene: TRBJ1-1
d_gene: -

CDR3nt: TGTGCCAGCAGTGAAGAATGGGGGCTGGATGAAAAACTGTTTTTT
CDR3aa: CASSEEWGLDEKLFF
abundance: few
v_gene: TRBV6-1
len: 15
j_gene: TRBJ1-4
d_gene: -

CDR3nt: TGTGCCAGCAGCTTTAAATCTAGCGGGAGTGGGGAGCAGTTCTTC
CDR3aa: CASSFKSSGSGEQFF
abundance: -
v_gene: TRBV7-2
len: 15
j_gene: TRBJ2-1
d_gene: TRBD2

CDR3nt: TGTGCCAGCCGCAGAAGGACGGGGAACACCGGGGAGCTGTTTTTT
CDR3aa: CASRRRTGNTGELFF
abundance: -
v_gene: TRBV18
len: 15
j_gene: TRBJ2-2
d_gene: -

CDR3nt: TGTGCCAGCAGGGATCTTCAGGGGGGTCAGCCCCAGCATTTT
CDR3aa: CASRDLQGGQPQHF
abundance: -
v_gene: TRBV5-4
len: 14
j_gene: TRBJ1-5
d_gene: TRBD1

CDR3nt: TGCGCCAGCAGCCAAGGCAAGCGGGAGCTTAGCACAGATACGCAGTATTTT
CDR3aa: CASSQGKRELSTDTQYF
abundance: -
v_gene: TRBV4-1
len: 17
j_gene: TRBJ2-3
d_gene: TRBD2